These 11 T cell receptor beta chains originate from one sample sequenced in a study of glioma-infiltrating T cells. Using RNA template, CDR3s of TCR alpha and beta were amplified with iRepertoire arm-PCR. TCRdb independently ran MiXCR on the multiplex PCR reads; one entry per CDR3 protein. The sample lists 160,000 or so distinct CDR3 sequences, about 46% occurring once. The sample taken for sequencing was glioma tissue, nonneoplastic brain tissue, or PBMCs (not recorded which). These receptors were obtained from a human donor with low-grade glioma or glioblastoma, undergoing nonglioma brain surgery, or in good health (not recorded which).

The V and J genes are TRBV30 and TRBJ1-1, with D uncertain. Trimming cost V 0 bases and J 4 bases, with 9 bases left between them. The CDR3 is 13 amino acids. The germline V gene encodes CDR1 GTSNPN and CDR2 SVGIG (reference sequence). Here the CDR3 reads CAWSVWSSTEAFF. CDR3 DNA: TGTGCCTGGAGTGTTTGGAGCAGCACTGAAGCTTTCTTT.

As for this clonotype: This could be a read error, since a much larger clone is one nucleotide away. This sequence joins TRBV27 and TRBJ1-2; TRBD1 might be the D (6 bases). CDR1 and CDR2 from the germline V gene are MNHEY and SMNVEV (reference sequence). V was cut by 2 bases and J by 7 bases, with 14 bases left in between. The length of the CDR3 is 14 residues. As DNA, the CDR3 is TGTGCCAGCAGTTTAAGGGGAGGGGGGGCTGGCTACACCTTC. Protein product: CASSLRGGGAGYTF.

The rearrangement uses TRBV20-1 and TRBJ2-5; D ambiguous. The germline gives CDR1 DFQATT, CDR2 SNEGSKA (reference sequence). The length of the CDR3 is 13 residues. Trimming removed 4 bases from V and 5 bases from J, with 14 bases in between. The CDR3 region is CSAMSPIRETQYF. Written as DNA, the CDR3 is TGCAGTGCTATGTCTCCTATTAGGGAGACCCAGTACTTC.

The V gene is TRBV12-3 or TRBV12-4, the J gene TRBJ2-5; D gene unclear. V shed 6 bases and J shed 4 bases, with 12 bases lying between them. The length of the CDR3 is 13 residues. In DNA, the CDR3 is TGTGCCAGCAGCAGGAGTGAGTCAGAGACCCAGTACTTC. Encoded protein: CASSRSESETQYF.

This clonotype was seen ten or more times. The chain couples TRBV27 to TRBJ2-5; TRBD2 aligns across 7 bases. The CDR3 spans 13 residues. The germline V gene has CDR1 MNHEY and CDR2 SMNVEV (reference sequence). V trimming: 3 bases; J trimming: 4 bases; junction bases outside the gene matches: 2. The CDR3 nucleotides are TGTGCCAGCAGTTTGTCGGGGGGAGAGACCCAGTACTTC. It codes for CASSLSGGETQYF.

This chain links TRBV19 with TRBJ2-3; TRBD2 matches at 8 bases. With 6 bases clipped from V and 4 bases from J, the junction kept 9 bases outside the gene matches. Per germline, CDR1 LNHDA and CDR2 SQIVND (reference sequence). The CDR3 is made up of 15 amino acids. Here the CDR3 reads CASRTWTSSADTQYF. The CDR3, as DNA: TGTGCCAGTAGAACCTGGACTAGCTCGGCAGATACGCAGTATTTT.

Concerning this clonotype: A much more abundant neighbour one base away suggests this may be a read error. V and J are TRBV20-1 and TRBJ2-5; D call uncertain. The V gene lost 3 bases and the J gene lost 5 bases, with 19 bases spanning the gap. The germline CDR1 and CDR2 sequences are DFQATT and SNEGSKA (reference sequence). The CDR3 runs to 15 residues. CDR3 protein: CSASPHTWSDETQYF. CDR3 DNA: TGCAGTGCTAGTCCCCACACATGGAGTGACGAGACCCAGTACTTC.

Ten or more counts support this clonotype. The chain employs TRBV28 and TRBJ1-2; TRBD1 might be the D (6 bases). This CDR3 spans 15 amino acids. Trimming cost V 6 bases and J 8 bases, with 22 bases left between them. Germline V gene sequence: CDR1 MDHEN, CDR2 SYDVKM. CDR3 in amino acids: CASSWGGGDAHGYTF. CDR3 nucleotides: TGTGCCAGCAGCTGGGGGGGGGGCGATGCTCACGGCTACACCTTC.

The chain is built from TRBV3-1 and TRBJ1-3, with no clear D. Trimming shortened V by 4 bases and J by 7 bases, and 8 bases separated the two germline ends. The V gene's germline CDR1 is LGHDT and CDR2 YNNKEL (reference sequence). CDR3 size: 12 residues. The CDR3 bases are TGTGCCAGCAGCCGCATTTGTAACACCATATATTTT. Protein: CASSRICNTIYF.

Turning to this clonotype: One base away lies a much larger clone, so this may be a sequencing read error. Since no conserved phenylalanine or tryptophan closes the CDR3, a read error is the likely cause. The gene calls are TRBV6-2 or TRBV6-3 and TRBJ2-1; D perhaps matches TRBD1 (6 bases). V lost 10 bases and J 1 base, leaving 11 bases between the germline ends. The CDR3 covers 13 residues. The germline CDR1 and CDR2 sequences are MNHEY and SVGEGT. The CDR3, as DNA: TGTGCCACCAGGGGTCTATCCTACAATGAGCAGTTCTTA. Its protein product is CATRGLSYNEQFL.

V usage is TRBV27 and J usage is TRBJ2-5; unclear D gene. V lost 6 bases and J 1 base, leaving 12 bases between the germline ends. The CDR3 has 14 amino acids. Germline assignment: CDR1 MNHEY and CDR2 SMNVEV (reference sequence). DNA of the CDR3: TGTGCCAGCAGCCCCGACGGTCCCCAAGAGACCCAGTACTTC. Encoded protein: CASSPDGPQETQYF.